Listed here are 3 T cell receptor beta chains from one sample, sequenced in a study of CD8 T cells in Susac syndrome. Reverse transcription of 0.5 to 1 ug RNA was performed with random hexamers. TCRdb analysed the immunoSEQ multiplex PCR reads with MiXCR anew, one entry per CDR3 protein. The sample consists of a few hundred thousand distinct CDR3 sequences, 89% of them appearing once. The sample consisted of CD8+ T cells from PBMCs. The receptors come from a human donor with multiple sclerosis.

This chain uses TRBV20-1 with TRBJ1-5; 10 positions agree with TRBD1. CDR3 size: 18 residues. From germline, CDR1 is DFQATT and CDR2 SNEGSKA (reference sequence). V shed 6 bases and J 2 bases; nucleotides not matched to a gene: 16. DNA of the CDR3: TGCAGTGCAACCGGGGGACAGGGGCTAATAGGGGGCAATCAGCCCCAGCATTTT. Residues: CSATGGQGLIGGNQPQHF.

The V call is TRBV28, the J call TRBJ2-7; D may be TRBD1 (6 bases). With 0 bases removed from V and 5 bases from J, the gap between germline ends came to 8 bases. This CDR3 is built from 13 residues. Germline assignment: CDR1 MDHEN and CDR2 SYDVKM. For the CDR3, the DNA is TGTGCCAGCAGTTTATGGGCAGGGGACGAGCAGTACTTC. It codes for CASSLWAGDEQYF.

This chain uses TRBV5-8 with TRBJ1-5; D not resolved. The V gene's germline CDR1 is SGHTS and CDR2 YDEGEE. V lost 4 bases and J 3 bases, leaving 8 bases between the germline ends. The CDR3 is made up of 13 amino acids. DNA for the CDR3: TGTGCCAGCAGCACCAGATCCAATCAGCCCCAGCATTTT. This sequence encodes CASSTRSNQPQHF.